This is a list of T cell receptor beta chains from one sample in a study of blood T cells in healthy people across ages. TCRdb reprocessed the 5' RACE reads via MiXCR and lists one record per CDR3 protein. The sample records approximately 490,000 distinct CDR3 sequences, approximately 25% being singletons. These data are also associated with another study on T cells of mothers and their children.

The source material was blood. The receptors shown here come from a boy between 10 and 17 years old in good health. The CDR3 runs from the conserved cysteine through the conserved F or W. Fields, in order: clone size, J gene, V gene, D gene, CDR3 protein, CDR3 DNA. D genes are given only for firm matches. Not all rows give a size; the values are once, few, many and, for expanded clones, a class.

NA TRBJ1-3 TRBV4-3 NA CASSRTVVPSSGNTIYF TGCGCCAGCAGCCGGACGGTCGTACCCTCCTCTGGAAACACCATATATTTT
few TRBJ2-7 TRBV28 NA CASSRRPGVPLSYEQYF TGTGCCAGCAGTCGAAGACCGGGGGTGCCCCTCTCCTACGAGCAGTACTTC
few TRBJ2-7 TRBV27 TRBD1 CASGTGPYEQYF TGTGCCAGCGGGACAGGACCCTACGAGCAGTACTTC
NA TRBJ2-5 TRBV21-1 NA CASSKAPQGRFETQYF TGTGCCAGCAGCAAAGCACCCCAGGGTCGGTTTGAGACCCAGTACTTC
few TRBJ2-1 TRBV2 TRBD1 CASSLDRGYEQFF TGTGCCAGCAGCCTTGACAGGGGGTATGAGCAGTTCTTC
few TRBJ1-1 TRBV27 NA CASSSNPGGRLNTEAFF TGTGCCAGCAGCTCGAACCCGGGGGGACGGCTGAACACTGAAGCTTTCTTT
NA TRBJ2-1 TRBV12-3/TRBV12-4 TRBD1 CASSWGTGGYNEQFF TGTGCCAGCAGTTGGGGGACAGGGGGATACAATGAGCAGTTCTTC
few TRBJ2-2 TRBV7-3 TRBD2 CAVGLAMNTGELFF TGTGCCGTGGGACTAGCGATGAACACCGGGGAGCTGTTTTTT
NA TRBJ1-4 TRBV12-3/TRBV12-4 NA CASSFGGIAEKLFF TGTGCCAGCAGTTTTGGAGGTATCGCTGAAAAACTGTTTTTT
NA TRBJ2-3 TRBV6-1 TRBD2 CASTGGSSTDTQYF TGTGCCAGCACGGGCGGGAGCAGCACAGATACGCAGTATTTT
NA TRBJ2-1 TRBV20-1 TRBD2 CSAVSPAGSSYNEQFF TGCAGTGCTGTCTCCCCAGCGGGAAGCTCCTACAATGAGCAGTTCTTC
few TRBJ2-5 TRBV4-3 TRBD2 CASNQETSGGRTQYF TGCGCCAGCAACCAAGAGACTAGCGGGGGGAGGACCCAGTACTTC
NA TRBJ2-7 TRBV20-1 TRBD2 CSATGTSGGSDEQYF TGCAGTGCTACCGGGACTAGCGGGGGGTCTGACGAGCAGTACTTC
few TRBJ2-6 TRBV29-1 TRBD1 CSVWDRGRTGANVLTF TGCAGCGTTTGGGACAGGGGACGGACTGGGGCCAACGTCCTGACTTTC
few TRBJ2-1 TRBV15 TRBD2 CATSRVGLAGWDEQFF TGTGCCACCAGCAGAGTAGGCCTAGCGGGATGGGATGAGCAGTTCTTC
few TRBJ2-7 TRBV20-1 NA CSARQNRERPYYEQYF TGCAGTGCTAGGCAAAACAGGGAGAGGCCCTACTACGAGCAGTACTTC
few TRBJ2-3 TRBV6-4 TRBD1 CASSDATGGADTQYF TGTGCCAGCAGTGACGCGACAGGGGGCGCAGATACGCAGTATTTT
few TRBJ2-2 TRBV6-5 NA CASRSNTGELFF TGTGCCAGCAGGAGTAACACCGGGGAGCTGTTTTTT
NA TRBJ2-1 TRBV29-1 NA CSVEDPVVQGIYNEQFF TGCAGCGTTGAAGATCCGGTTGTACAGGGCATATACAATGAGCAGTTCTTC
NA TRBJ2-1 TRBV4-1 NA CASSHGSSGGNEQFF TGCGCCAGCAGCCATGGGAGCTCCGGGGGAAATGAGCAGTTCTTC
NA TRBJ2-3 TRBV20-1 TRBD2 CSARGLAGKLDTQYF TGCAGTGCTAGAGGACTAGCGGGAAAATTAGATACGCAGTATTTT
few TRBJ2-1 TRBV7-6 NA CASSVSGEQFF TGTGCCAGCAGCGTTTCGGGTGAGCAGTTCTTC
NA TRBJ2-3 TRBV28 NA CASSLSTAFTDTQYF TGTGCCAGCAGTTTATCCACCGCTTTCACAGATACGCAGTATTTT
NA TRBJ2-2 TRBV7-3 NA CVTKTGARSGELFF TGTGTCACTAAGACAGGCGCTAGGTCCGGGGAGCTGTTTTTT
few TRBJ2-7 TRBV29-1 TRBD2 CSALGGDEQYF TGCAGCGCCCTCGGGGGGGACGAGCAGTACTTC
NA TRBJ1-2 TRBV5-1 NA CASSLGRVGYGYTF TGCGCCAGCAGCTTGGGTCGGGTCGGCTATGGCTACACCTTC
NA TRBJ2-1 TRBV13 TRBD2 CASSQGLAGAKSYNEQFF TGTGCCAGCAGCCAGGGACTAGCGGGAGCAAAGTCCTACAATGAGCAGTTCTTC
few TRBJ2-7 TRBV7-8 NA CANSPGRIRRYEQYF TGTGCCAACAGCCCGGGACGGATCAGGCGCTACGAGCAGTACTTC
NA TRBJ2-3 TRBV5-6 NA CASRRGNTDTQYF TGTGCCAGCAGAAGGGGGAACACAGATACGCAGTATTTT
NA TRBJ1-1 TRBV18 TRBD1 CASSRTGARENTEAFF TGTGCCAGCTCCCGGACAGGGGCCCGGGAGAACACTGAAGCTTTCTTT
few TRBJ2-2 TRBV13 TRBD1 CASSPTAGTGVTGELFF TGTGCCAGCAGCCCGACCGCCGGGACAGGGGTCACCGGGGAGCTGTTTTTT
NA TRBJ1-2 TRBV12-3/TRBV12-4 NA CASSFKGREGYTF TGTGCCAGCAGTTTTAAGGGTCGGGAGGGCTACACCTTC
NA TRBJ2-1 TRBV4-1 NA CASSPELVFNEQFF TGCGCCAGCAGCCCCGAGCTCGTGTTCAATGAGCAGTTCTTC
few TRBJ2-7 TRBV6-2/TRBV6-3 TRBD2 CASSSFSWRGIRYHEQYF TGTGCCAGCAGTTCGTTTTCGTGGCGGGGGATACGCTATCACGAGCAGTACTTC
few TRBJ2-3 TRBV28 NA CASGEQAGTDTQYF TGTGCCAGCGGAGAGCAGGCGGGCACAGATACGCAGTATTTT
NA TRBJ1-5 TRBV6-7 NA CASSYRGWDQPQHF TGTGCCAGCAGTTACCGGGGCTGGGATCAGCCCCAGCATTTT
few TRBJ1-2 TRBV30 NA CAWRGLFYGYTF TGTGCCTGGAGAGGACTTTTCTATGGCTACACCTTC
many TRBJ2-2 TRBV24-1 TRBD1 CATSDIGQDTGELFF TGTGCCACCAGTGATATCGGACAGGACACCGGGGAGCTGTTTTTT
NA TRBJ1-1 TRBV6-2/TRBV6-3 NA CASSYAKGQVNTEAFF TGTGCCAGCAGTTACGCCAAGGGACAAGTGAACACTGAAGCTTTCTTT
NA TRBJ2-7 TRBV7-9 NA CAGRYWDDAQYF TGTGCCGGGAGGTACTGGGATGATGCGCAGTACTTC
NA TRBJ1-6 TRBV27 NA CASSMMINSPLHF TGTGCCAGCAGCATGATGATCAATTCACCCCTCCACTTT
NA TRBJ2-5 TRBV27 TRBD2 CASSRFGTSGGGPQETQYF TGTGCCAGCAGTAGATTTGGGACTAGCGGGGGGGGTCCCCAAGAGACCCAGTACTTC
once TRBJ1-1 TRBV20-1 TRBD1 CSARRDRVDPPFF TGCAGTGCTAGAAGGGACAGGGTAGATCCTCCTTTCTTT
few TRBJ2-1 TRBV2 NA CASTMTRSYNEQFF TGTGCCAGCACGATGACGCGCTCCTACAATGAGCAGTTCTTC
NA TRBJ2-4 TRBV28 TRBD2 CASLGLAGALGF TGTGCCAGCCTGGGACTAGCGGGTGCATTGGGCTTC
many TRBJ2-1 TRBV5-1 TRBD2 CASSLGGGSSYNEQFF TGCGCCAGCAGCTTGGGAGGCGGGAGCTCCTACAATGAGCAGTTCTTC
few TRBJ2-7 TRBV6-5 NA CASREPGQQYF TGTGCCAGCAGGGAACCGGGACAGCAGTACTTC
NA TRBJ2-7 TRBV20-1 NA CSALGLGGDYEQYF TGCAGTGCTCTCGGACTGGGGGGAGACTACGAGCAGTACTTC
NA TRBJ1-5 TRBV2 NA CASSEDMGLGSNQPQHF TGTGCCAGCAGTGAAGATATGGGGTTGGGGAGCAATCAGCCCCAGCATTTT
few TRBJ2-5 TRBV25-1 TRBD2 CASSEYSGRVVAETQYF TGTGCCAGCAGTGAATATAGCGGGAGGGTGGTTGCCGAGACCCAGTACTTC
NA TRBJ2-7 TRBV30 TRBD1 CAWKTTGVKEQYF TGTGCCTGGAAAACAACAGGGGTGAAAGAGCAGTACTTC
NA TRBJ2-7 TRBV4-1 NA CASSQERQGGTYEQYF TGCGCCAGCAGCCAAGAGAGGCAGGGTGGGACCTACGAGCAGTACTTC